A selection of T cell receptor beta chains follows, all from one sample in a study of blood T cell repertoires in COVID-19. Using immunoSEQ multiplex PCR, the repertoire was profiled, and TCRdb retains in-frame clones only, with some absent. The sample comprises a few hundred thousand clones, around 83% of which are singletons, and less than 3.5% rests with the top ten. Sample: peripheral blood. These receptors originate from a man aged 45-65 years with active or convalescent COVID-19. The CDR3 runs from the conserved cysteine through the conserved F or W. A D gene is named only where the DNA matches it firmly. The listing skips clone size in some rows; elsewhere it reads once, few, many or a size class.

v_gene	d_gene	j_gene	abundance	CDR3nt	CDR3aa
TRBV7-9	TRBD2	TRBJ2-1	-	TGTGCCAGCAGCCCCCGTTTAGGGACTAGCGCGGGCAATGAGCAGTTCTTC	CASSPRLGTSAGNEQFF
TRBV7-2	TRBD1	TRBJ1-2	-	TGTGCCAGCAGCTTAGGCGGGACAGGGGGGAACTATGGCTACACCTTC	CASSLGGTGGNYGYTF
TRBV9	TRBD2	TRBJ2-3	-	TGTGCCAGCAGCGTTAGCGGGGGGAATACACAGGATACGCAGTATTTT	CASSVSGGNTQDTQYF
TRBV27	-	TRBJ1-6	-	TGTGCCAGCAGTTTTGACAGTTTTAATTCACCCCTCCACTTT	CASSFDSFNSPLHF
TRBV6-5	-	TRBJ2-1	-	TGTGCCATCGAGCAGTATCGGAGCCGGAGCGATGAGCAGTTCTTC	CAIEQYRSRSDEQFF
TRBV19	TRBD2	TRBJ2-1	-	TGTGCCAGTAGTCACGGGGGGAGCTCCTACAATGAGCAGTTCTTC	CASSHGGSSYNEQFF
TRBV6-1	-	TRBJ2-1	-	TGTGCCAGCAGTGAAGAGAGGCAGTTAGCTTACAATGAGCAGTTCTTC	CASSEERQLAYNEQFF
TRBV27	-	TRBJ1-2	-	TGTGCCACCGGTCTCGCTAACTATAACTATGGCTACACCTTC	CATGLANYNYGYTF
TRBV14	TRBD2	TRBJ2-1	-	TGTGCCAGCAGCCAAGTTGAACTAGCGGTCTACAATGAGCAGTTCTTC	CASSQVELAVYNEQFF
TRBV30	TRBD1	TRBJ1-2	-	TGTGCCTGGAGATTGGGGGACAGGGGAAAATTTAACTATGGCTACACCTTC	CAWRLGDRGKFNYGYTF
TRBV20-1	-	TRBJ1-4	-	TGCAGTGCTAGACAGATTGAAAAACTGTTTTTT	CSARQIEKLFF
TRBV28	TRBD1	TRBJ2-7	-	TGTGCCAGCAGTTTAACAGGGGCCCACGAGCAGTACTTC	CASSLTGAHEQYF
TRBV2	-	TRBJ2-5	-	TGTGCCAGCAGCCCGGGGAATTTGGAGACCCAGTACTTC	CASSPGNLETQYF
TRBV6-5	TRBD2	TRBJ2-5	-	TGTGCCAGCACCTCAGCGGGAGGGGGCCAAGAGACCCAGTACTTC	CASTSAGGGQETQYF
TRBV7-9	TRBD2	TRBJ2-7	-	TGTGCCAGCGGGCTAGCGGGGGCCACCTACGAGCAGTACTTC	CASGLAGATYEQYF
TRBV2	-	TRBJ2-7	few	TGTGCCAGCAGTGAACGGGCCCCGACGCGGGACTACGAGCAGTACTTC	CASSERAPTRDYEQYF
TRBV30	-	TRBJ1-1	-	TGTGCCTGGAGTCCCTCGGGGAACACTGAAGCTTTCTTT	CAWSPSGNTEAFF
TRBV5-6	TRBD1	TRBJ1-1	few	TGTGCCAGCAGCCCCTGGACAGGGGGGCGAACTGAAGCTTTCTTT	CASSPWTGGRTEAFF
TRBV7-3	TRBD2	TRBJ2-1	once	TGTGCCAGCAGCATCACTAGCGCCTACTACAATGAGCAGTTCTTC	CASSITSAYYNEQFF
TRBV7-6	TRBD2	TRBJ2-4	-	TGTGCCAGCAGCCCCGGGGGGTTCTTAGCCAAAAACATTCAGTACTTC	CASSPGGFLAKNIQYF
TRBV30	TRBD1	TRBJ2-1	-	TGTGCCTGGAGACAGGACAGGGCCCCCTACAATGAGCAGTTCTTC	CAWRQDRAPYNEQFF
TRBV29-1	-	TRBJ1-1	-	TGCAGCGTTGATTCGGCAGGGGCCTCGAACACTGAAGCTTTCTTT	CSVDSAGASNTEAFF